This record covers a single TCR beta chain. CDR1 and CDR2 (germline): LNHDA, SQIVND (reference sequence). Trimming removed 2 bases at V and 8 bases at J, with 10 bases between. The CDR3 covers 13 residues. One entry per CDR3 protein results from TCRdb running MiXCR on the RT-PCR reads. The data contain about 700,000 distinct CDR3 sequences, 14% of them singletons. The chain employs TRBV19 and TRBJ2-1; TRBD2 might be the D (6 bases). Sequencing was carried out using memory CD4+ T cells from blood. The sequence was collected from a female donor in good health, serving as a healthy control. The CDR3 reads CASSIIGSDEQFF. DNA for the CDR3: TGTGCCAGTAGTATAATCGGGAGTGATGAGCAGTTCTTC.